Listed below are T cell receptor beta chains from one sample, sequenced in a study of T-cell reconstitution after alpha-beta-depleted transplantation in children. TCRdb itself ran the PCR reads through MiXCR, one entry per CDR3 protein. Here the sample spans fewer than 120,000 distinct CDR3 sequences, approximately 10% being singletons. The input for sequencing was PBMCs from the stem cell graft donor, taken from the stem cell graft. These receptors originate from a human donor who donated a stem cell graft to a child with acute lymphoblastic leukemia. The CDR3 runs from the conserved cysteine through the conserved F or W. Fields, in order: CDR3 protein, CDR3 DNA, clone size, V gene, D gene, J gene, CDR3 length. A D gene is named only where the DNA matches it firmly. Rows may omit the clone size; those that give it use once, few, many or a size class.

CDR3aa: CASSRQGRSTEAFF
CDR3nt: TGTGCCAGCAGTAGACAGGGTAGGAGCACTGAAGCTTTCTTT
abundance: many
v_gene: TRBV28
d_gene: TRBD1
j_gene: TRBJ1-1
len: 14

CDR3aa: CASSQGLAGAGNEQFF
CDR3nt: TGCGCCAGCAGCCAAGGACTAGCGGGGGCCGGGAATGAGCAGTTCTTC
abundance: many
v_gene: TRBV4-1
d_gene: TRBD2
j_gene: TRBJ2-1
len: 16

CDR3aa: CASQPGLAAETQYF
CDR3nt: TGTGCCAGTCAACCGGGACTAGCTGCGGAGACCCAGTACTTC
abundance: many
v_gene: TRBV7-2
d_gene: TRBD2
j_gene: TRBJ2-5
len: 14

CDR3aa: CASSLLRGGPAKNIQYF
CDR3nt: TGTGCCAGCAGCTTATTACGGGGGGGCCCAGCCAAAAACATTCAGTACTTC
abundance: many
v_gene: TRBV11-2
d_gene: TRBD2
j_gene: TRBJ2-4
len: 17

CDR3aa: CASSPPGGVLETQYF
CDR3nt: TGTGCCAGCAGCCCCCCCGGAGGGGTTCTAGAGACCCAGTACTTC
abundance: many
v_gene: TRBV9
d_gene: NA
j_gene: TRBJ2-5
len: 15

CDR3aa: CASSLTRGGGYEQYF
CDR3nt: TGCGCCAGCAGCTTGACCCGGGGGGGCGGTTACGAGCAGTACTTC
abundance: many
v_gene: TRBV5-1
d_gene: TRBD2
j_gene: TRBJ2-7
len: 15

CDR3aa: CSARGVAPSSYNEQFF
CDR3nt: TGCAGTGCTAGAGGGGTAGCCCCCTCCTCCTACAATGAGCAGTTCTTC
abundance: many
v_gene: TRBV20-1
d_gene: NA
j_gene: TRBJ2-1
len: 16

CDR3aa: CSARDPGGAEDTIYF
CDR3nt: TGCAGTGCTAGAGATCCAGGGGGCGCCGAGGACACCATATATTTT
abundance: many
v_gene: TRBV20-1
d_gene: TRBD1
j_gene: TRBJ1-3
len: 15

CDR3aa: CASNLGTGGTDTQYF
CDR3nt: TGTGCCAGCAACCTTGGGACGGGGGGCACAGATACGCAGTATTTT
abundance: many
v_gene: TRBV12-3/TRBV12-4
d_gene: NA
j_gene: TRBJ2-3
len: 15

CDR3aa: CASSLSQGAMEQYF
CDR3nt: TGCGCCAGCAGCTTGTCACAGGGGGCGATGGAGCAGTACTTC
abundance: many
v_gene: TRBV5-1
d_gene: TRBD1
j_gene: TRBJ2-7
len: 14

CDR3aa: CASSSGPSSTDTQYF
CDR3nt: TGTGCCAGCAGCTCGGGACCGTCTAGCACAGATACGCAGTATTTT
abundance: NA
v_gene: TRBV7-6
d_gene: NA
j_gene: TRBJ2-3
len: 15

CDR3aa: CATRELFF
CDR3nt: TGTGCCACACGGGAGCTGTTTTTT
abundance: many
v_gene: TRBV21-1
d_gene: NA
j_gene: TRBJ2-2
len: 8

CDR3aa: CASSELGSMNTEAFF
CDR3nt: TGTGCCAGCAGTGAATTGGGCAGTATGAACACTGAAGCTTTCTTT
abundance: many
v_gene: TRBV25-1
d_gene: NA
j_gene: TRBJ1-1
len: 15

CDR3aa: CATNLGRNYGYTF
CDR3nt: TGTGCGACCAATCTGGGAAGGAACTATGGCTACACCTTC
abundance: many
v_gene: TRBV7-6
d_gene: NA
j_gene: TRBJ1-2
len: 13

CDR3aa: CASSEMSGRDGEQFF
CDR3nt: TGTGCCAGCAGTGAAATGAGCGGGAGGGACGGGGAGCAGTTCTTC
abundance: many
v_gene: TRBV28
d_gene: TRBD2
j_gene: TRBJ2-1
len: 15

CDR3aa: CASSLGTLATDTQYF
CDR3nt: TGTGCTAGCAGCTTGGGCACTTTAGCCACAGATACGCAGTATTTT
abundance: many
v_gene: TRBV7-7
d_gene: NA
j_gene: TRBJ2-3
len: 15

CDR3aa: CSAAPSGGYNEQFF
CDR3nt: TGCAGCGCGGCACCTAGCGGGGGATACAATGAGCAGTTCTTC
abundance: many
v_gene: TRBV29-1
d_gene: TRBD2
j_gene: TRBJ2-1
len: 14

CDR3aa: CATSRDRGRPNQPQHF
CDR3nt: TGTGCCACCAGCAGAGATCGGGGACGGCCCAATCAGCCCCAGCATTTT
abundance: many
v_gene: TRBV15
d_gene: NA
j_gene: TRBJ1-5
len: 16